This TCR beta chain was obtained from a study of CD8 T cells in Susac syndrome. From germline, CDR1 is MNHNS and CDR2 SASEGT. The V end was cut by 6 bases, the J end by 6 bases, with 14 bases between. The CDR3 extends over 13 amino acids. Random hexamers were used to reverse transcribe roughly 0.45 to 1 ug of RNA. MiXCR, applied by TCRdb to the immunoSEQ multiplex PCR reads, yields one record per CDR3 protein. The sample lists some 120,000 distinct CDR3 sequences, 85% to 95% occurring once. This TCR was sampled from a human donor in good health. This chain connects TRBV6-1 to TRBJ1-1; D is possibly TRBD1 (6 bases). Sequenced input: CD4+ T cells from PBMCs. The CDR3 protein is CASSPDSLAEAFF. The DNA for the CDR3 is TGTGCCAGCAGCCCGGACAGCCTTGCTGAAGCTTTCTTT.